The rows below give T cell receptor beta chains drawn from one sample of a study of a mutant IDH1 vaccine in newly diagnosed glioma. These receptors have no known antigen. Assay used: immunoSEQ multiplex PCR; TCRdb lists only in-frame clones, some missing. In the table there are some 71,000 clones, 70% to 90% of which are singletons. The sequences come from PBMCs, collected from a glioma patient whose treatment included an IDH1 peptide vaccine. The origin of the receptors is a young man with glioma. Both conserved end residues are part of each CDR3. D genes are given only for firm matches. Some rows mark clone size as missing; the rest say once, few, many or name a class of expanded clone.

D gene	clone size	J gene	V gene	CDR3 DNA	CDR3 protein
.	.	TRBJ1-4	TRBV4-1	TGCGCCAGCAGCCAACAACAGGGAACTAATGAAAAACTGTTTTTT	CASSQQQGTNEKLFF
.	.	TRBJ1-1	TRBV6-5	TGTGCCAGCAGGCTCAGACAGGCAACGAACACTGAAGCTTTCTTT	CASRLRQATNTEAFF
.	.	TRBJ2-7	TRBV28	TGTGCCAGCAGTAGGACGGGTTTACTCTCCTACGAGCAGTACTTC	CASSRTGLLSYEQYF
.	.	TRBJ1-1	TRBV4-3	TGCGCCAGCAGCCAAGATTCCCAGGGTACCACTGAAGCTTTCTTT	CASSQDSQGTTEAFF
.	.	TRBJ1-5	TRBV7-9	TGTGCCAGCAGCTTAGCTTTCCAGCCCCAGCATTTT	CASSLAFQPQHF
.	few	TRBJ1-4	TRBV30	TGTGCCTGGAGAAAGGGGAGTGAAAAACTGTTTTTT	CAWRKGSEKLFF
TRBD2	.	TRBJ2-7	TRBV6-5	TGTGCCAGCCGAGGGACTAGCGGATACGAGCAGTACTTC	CASRGTSGYEQYF
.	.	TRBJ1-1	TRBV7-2	TGTGCCAGCAGCCCCCCGAAGGGTCGGGGCACTGAAGCTTTCTTT	CASSPPKGRGTEAFF
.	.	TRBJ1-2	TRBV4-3	TGCGCCAGCAGCCAAGATTCCGGCAGGGTGTATGGCTACACCTTC	CASSQDSGRVYGYTF
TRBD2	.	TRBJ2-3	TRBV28	TGTGCCAGCCTAGCGGCCCAACCTGTGGATACGCAGTATTTT	CASLAAQPVDTQYF
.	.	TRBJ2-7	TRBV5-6	TGTGCCAGCAGCTTGACTCGATCCTACGAGCAGTACTTC	CASSLTRSYEQYF
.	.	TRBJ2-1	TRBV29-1	TGCAGCGTTGAGACCTGGAATGAGCAGTTCTTC	CSVETWNEQFF
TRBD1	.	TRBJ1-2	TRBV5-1	TGCGCCAGCAGCAAAGGACAGGGCCGGGCCTATGGCTACACCTTC	CASSKGQGRAYGYTF
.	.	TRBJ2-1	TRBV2	TGTGCCAGCAGTGAGAGGACACCCTGGGGTGAGCAGTTCTTC	CASSERTPWGEQFF
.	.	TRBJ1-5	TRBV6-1	TGTGCCAGCAGTGATTTTATAAGGGCAAATCAGCCCCAGCATTTT	CASSDFIRANQPQHF
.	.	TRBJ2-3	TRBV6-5	TGTGCCAGCAGTTTGGGGGGCAGTACGCAGTATTTT	CASSLGGSTQYF
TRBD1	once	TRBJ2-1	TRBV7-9	TGTGCCAGCAGTCAAACAATCGGGACAGGGGTTTACAATGAGCAGTTCTTC	CASSQTIGTGVYNEQFF
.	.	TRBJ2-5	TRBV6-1	TGTGCCACCGCTCCCAGGGGCCGTCTCCAAGAGACCCAGTACTTC	CATAPRGRLQETQYF
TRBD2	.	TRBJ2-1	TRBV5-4	TGTGCCAGCAGCTTGGCGGGACTAGCGGGAGGAGAGCAGTTCTTC	CASSLAGLAGGEQFF
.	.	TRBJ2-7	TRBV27	TGTGCCAGCAGTTTAAACAGGGTGGACGAGCAGTACTTC	CASSLNRVDEQYF
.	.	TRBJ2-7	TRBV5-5	TGTGCCAGCAGCTTACAGGGTAAGCAGTACTTC	CASSLQGKQYF
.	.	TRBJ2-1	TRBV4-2	TGTGCCAGCAGCCGATCTCCCGACGGGTCCTACAATGAGCAGTTCTTC	CASSRSPDGSYNEQFF
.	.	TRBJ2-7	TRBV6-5	TGTGCCAGCTCAGTTCCAGGGTTGCGGGAGCAGTACTTC	CASSVPGLREQYF
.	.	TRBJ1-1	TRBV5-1	TGCGCCAGCAGCTCACAGGGAGGGACTGAAGCTTTCTTT	CASSSQGGTEAFF
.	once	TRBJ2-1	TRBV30	TGTGCCTGGAGTGGTGACTCTTACAATGAGCAGTTCTTC	CAWSGDSYNEQFF
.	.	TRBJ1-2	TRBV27	TGTGCCAGCAGGAAGGCGACAGCTTCTCCCTATGGCTACACCTTC	CASRKATASPYGYTF
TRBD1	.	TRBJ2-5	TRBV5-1	TGCGCCAGCAGATCGGGACAGCCTTCCCAAGAGACCCAGTACTTC	CASRSGQPSQETQYF
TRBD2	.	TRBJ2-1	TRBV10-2	TGCGCCTCCGGGGCGGGAGGGCGGGCTGAGCAGTTCTTC	CASGAGGRAEQFF
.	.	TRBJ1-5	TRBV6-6	TGTGCCAGCAGTTACCAGGACGGCAATCAGCCCCAGCATTTT	CASSYQDGNQPQHF
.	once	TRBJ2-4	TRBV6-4	TGTGCCAGCAGTGGCTCAGGACGATACTTC	CASSGSGRYF
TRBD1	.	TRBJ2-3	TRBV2	TGTGCCAGTGAGCCGGGACAGATCACAGATACGCAGTATTTT	CASEPGQITDTQYF
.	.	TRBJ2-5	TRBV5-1	TGCGCCAGCAGCTTGGGGGTCTCCTCAGGGGTAGACGAGACCCAGTACTTC	CASSLGVSSGVDETQYF
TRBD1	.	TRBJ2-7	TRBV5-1	TGCGCCAGCAGCTGGACAGGGGGATCCTACGAGCAGTACTTC	CASSWTGGSYEQYF
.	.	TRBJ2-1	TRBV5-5	TGTGCCAGCAGCTTGGAGGGTGCGTCCTACAATGAGCAGTTCTTC	CASSLEGASYNEQFF
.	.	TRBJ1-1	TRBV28	TGTGCCAGCAGTCGCCTGATCCTAAACACTGAAGCTTTCTTT	CASSRLILNTEAFF
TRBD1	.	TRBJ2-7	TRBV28	TGTGCCAGCAGTCCCCTGGACAGGCACGAGCAGTACTTC	CASSPLDRHEQYF
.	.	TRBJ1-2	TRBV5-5	TGTGCCAGCAGCGACAGAAACTATGGCTACACCTTC	CASSDRNYGYTF
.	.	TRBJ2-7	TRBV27	TGTGCCAGCAGTAGATATGGGGGTTCCTACGAGCAGTACTTC	CASSRYGGSYEQYF
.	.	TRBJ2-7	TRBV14	TGTGCCAGCAGCCAAGGTGGGACCGCGCTGGACGAGCAGTACTTC	CASSQGGTALDEQYF
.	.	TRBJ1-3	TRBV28	TGTGCCAGCAGTTTACCCCCAACGGGGTTTGGAAACACCATATATTTT	CASSLPPTGFGNTIYF
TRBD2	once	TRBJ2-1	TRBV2	TGTGCCAGCATCCTGGGACTAGCGGACGGGAATGAGCAGTTCTTC	CASILGLADGNEQFF
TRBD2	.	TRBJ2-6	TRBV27	TGTGCCAGCAGTCCAGGGACTAGCGGGGCCAACGTCCTGACTTTC	CASSPGTSGANVLTF
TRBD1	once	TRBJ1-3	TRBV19	TGTGCCAGTAGTATAAGACAGGGGGCAACAGGAAACACCATATATTTT	CASSIRQGATGNTIYF
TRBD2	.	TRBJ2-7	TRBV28	TGTGCCAGCAGTTTCGGCGGGGGGCTCTACGAGCAGTACTTC	CASSFGGGLYEQYF
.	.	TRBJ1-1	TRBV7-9	TGTGCCAGCAGCCAAGGAGGCACTGAAGCTTTCTTT	CASSQGGTEAFF
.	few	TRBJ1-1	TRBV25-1	TGTGCCAGCAGTCGGGGGGGATACACTGAAGCTTTCTTT	CASSRGGYTEAFF
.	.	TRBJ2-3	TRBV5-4	TGTGCCAGCAGACGGGACCTCACAGATACGCAGTATTTT	CASRRDLTDTQYF
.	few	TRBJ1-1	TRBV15	TGTGCCACCAGCAGAGATGGACAGATCACTGAAGCTTTCTTT	CATSRDGQITEAFF
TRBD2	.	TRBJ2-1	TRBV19	TGTGCCAGTAGCGGGACTAGCGGGAGGACGGAGCAGTTCTTC	CASSGTSGRTEQFF
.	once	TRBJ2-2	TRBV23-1	TGCGCCAGCAGTCAATCGTTTCGCCCAATTCAGGAGACGAACACCGGGGAGCTGTTTTTT	CASSQSFRPIQETNTGELFF
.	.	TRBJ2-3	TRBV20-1	TGCAGTGCTAGAGATTACGATACGCAGTATTTT	CSARDYDTQYF